These T cell receptor beta chains were read from a single sample in a study of T cell responses to AZD1222 COVID-19 vaccine. The protocol was immunoSEQ multiplex PCR, while the TCRdb copy is restricted to in-frame clones and leaves out a portion. Altogether some 97,000 clones are present, about 93% being singletons, with the ten largest covering approximately 1.7%. This material consisted of peripheral blood, taken on day 0 of AZD1222 vaccination. The receptor source for this set is an adult in good health. Each CDR3 is given with its conserved first and last residue. Fields, in order: V gene, D gene, clone size, CDR3 length, J gene, CDR3 protein, CDR3 DNA. The D gene is left open where the match is weak. Some rows have no size entry. The others give once, few or many, or a class for an expanded clone.

TRBV11-2	.	.	13	TRBJ2-1	CASSLGRENEQFF	TGTGCCAGCAGCTTAGGGAGGGAGAATGAGCAGTTCTTC
TRBV10-2	TRBD2	.	15	TRBJ2-5	CASSEGSGRGKTQYF	TGCGCCAGCAGTGAAGGTAGCGGGAGAGGGAAGACCCAGTACTTC
TRBV5-1	.	.	14	TRBJ2-3	CASSLDGSTDTQYF	TGCGCCAGCAGCTTGGACGGTAGCACAGATACGCAGTATTTT
TRBV15	.	.	15	TRBJ2-7	CATSRDRGGSYEQYF	TGTGCCACCAGCAGAGATCGCGGAGGTTCCTACGAGCAGTACTTC
TRBV5-4	.	.	16	TRBJ2-6	CASSFVVGAGANVLTF	TGTGCCAGCAGCTTCGTAGTCGGCGCTGGGGCCAACGTCCTGACTTTC
TRBV11-2	TRBD1	.	17	TRBJ2-3	CASSSRLGTGGTDTQYF	TGTGCCAGCAGCTCCCGCCTCGGGACAGGGGGCACAGATACGCAGTATTTT
TRBV2	.	.	11	TRBJ2-7	CACGRNYEQYF	TGTGCCTGTGGTAGGAATTACGAGCAGTACTTC
TRBV28	.	.	17	TRBJ1-3	CASSLAGGGTKRNTIYF	TGTGCCAGCAGTCTAGCCGGGGGAGGGACCAAAAGAAACACCATATATTTT
TRBV7-3	TRBD1	few	14	TRBJ2-2	CASSLLQGAGELFF	TGTGCCAGCAGCTTACTCCAGGGGGCCGGGGAGCTGTTTTTT
TRBV5-1	.	.	16	TRBJ2-7	CASSSLSGGSSYEQYF	TGCGCCAGCAGCTCCCTATCAGGGGGGAGCTCCTACGAGCAGTACTTC
TRBV21-1	.	.	15	TRBJ2-1	CASGSRGEEYNEQFF	TGTGCCAGCGGGTCCAGGGGCGAGGAATACAATGAGCAGTTCTTC
TRBV27	.	.	15	TRBJ2-5	CASRRTPGAGETQYF	TGTGCCAGCAGAAGAACACCAGGGGCAGGGGAGACCCAGTACTTC
TRBV15	.	.	19	TRBJ1-4	CATSRLGGEGLVALEKLFF	TGTGCCACCAGCAGATTAGGGGGGGAGGGGCTGGTTGCCCTTGAAAAACTGTTTTTT
TRBV30	.	once	12	TRBJ2-5	CAWSVGGETQYF	TGTGCCTGGAGTGTAGGCGGAGAGACCCAGTACTTC
TRBV19	.	.	13	TRBJ2-3	CASSIGSTDTQYF	TGTGCCAGTAGTATCGGGTCAACAGATACGCAGTATTTT
TRBV28	.	.	15	TRBJ2-3	CASSLLGESTDTQYF	TGTGCCAGCAGCTTACTGGGGGAAAGCACAGATACGCAGTATTTT
TRBV9	.	.	15	TRBJ2-5	CASSVGPGEQETQYF	TGTGCCAGCAGCGTAGGGCCCGGAGAACAAGAGACCCAGTACTTC
TRBV10-1	.	.	13	TRBJ1-1	CASRLTENTEAFF	TGCGCCAGCAGACTGACAGAGAACACTGAAGCTTTCTTT
TRBV5-4	.	few	15	TRBJ2-2	CASSFGVNSTGELFF	TGTGCCAGCAGCTTCGGGGTAAATTCTACCGGGGAGCTGTTTTTT
TRBV19	TRBD2	.	14	TRBJ2-5	CASGPSGTRETQYF	TGTGCCAGTGGGCCTAGCGGCACCCGGGAGACCCAGTACTTC
TRBV10-3	.	.	14	TRBJ2-7	CAISEMVSSYEQYF	TGTGCCATCAGTGAGATGGTATCTTCCTACGAGCAGTACTTC
TRBV28	TRBD1	.	14	TRBJ2-7	CASTLVGGMYEQYF	TGTGCCAGCACCCTCGTAGGGGGCATGTACGAGCAGTACTTC
TRBV14	.	.	13	TRBJ2-1	CASTSGNYNEQFF	TGTGCCAGCACCTCAGGGAACTACAATGAGCAGTTCTTC
TRBV6-5	.	.	14	TRBJ1-6	CASGLVRGNSPLHF	TGTGCCAGCGGTTTGGTCAGGGGAAATTCACCCCTCCACTTT
TRBV13	TRBD1	once	14	TRBJ2-7	CASSRGTGNYEQYF	TGTGCCAGCAGCCGAGGGACAGGAAACTACGAGCAGTACTTC
TRBV21-1	.	.	14	TRBJ2-2	CASGTSRNTGELFF	TGTGCCAGCGGGACGAGTAGGAACACCGGGGAGCTGTTTTTT
TRBV29-1	.	once	14	TRBJ2-1	CSVTQTGPYNEQFF	TGCAGCGTTACCCAGACTGGGCCATACAATGAGCAGTTCTTC
TRBV7-8	.	once	15	TRBJ1-4	CASSLGEGWNEKLFF	TGTGCCAGCAGCTTAGGTGAAGGCTGGAATGAAAAACTGTTTTTT
TRBV12-3/TRBV12-4	TRBD1	once	12	TRBJ2-2	CASSQGAGELFF	TGTGCCAGCAGTCAGGGGGCCGGGGAGCTGTTTTTT
TRBV30	TRBD2	.	14	TRBJ2-1	CAWQSGRASDEQFF	TGTGCCTGGCAAAGCGGGAGGGCCTCAGATGAGCAGTTCTTC
TRBV30	.	.	13	TRBJ1-1	CAWATVRVTEAFF	TGTGCCTGGGCAACAGTTCGCGTCACTGAAGCTTTCTTT
TRBV9	.	.	14	TRBJ1-6	CASSGGRGNSPLHF	TGTGCCAGCAGCGGGGGGCGTGGGAATTCACCCCTCCACTTT
TRBV7-3	.	once	13	TRBJ2-7	CASSLIMGYEQYF	TGTGCCAGCAGCTTAATCATGGGATACGAGCAGTACTTC
TRBV12-2	.	.	21	TRBJ1-2	CASRCGEQDISDRLMVGGYTF	TGTGCAAGTCGCTGTGGAGAGCAAGATATTTCTGACAGGCTGATGGTGGGGGGCTACACCTTC
TRBV7-5	.	.	14	TRBJ1-2	CVRSQRQGNYGYTF	TGTGTCAGAAGCCAGAGACAGGGTAACTATGGCTACACCTTC
TRBV2	.	.	15	TRBJ1-6	CASVAESSYNSPLHF	TGTGCCAGCGTGGCGGAAAGTTCATATAATTCACCCCTCCACTTT